This TCR beta chain was captured by sequencing in a study of T cells after yellow fever vaccination. The authors made TCR cDNA by 5'RACE template switching, adding a universal primer site and UMIs. TCRdb reanalysed the 5' RACE reads using MiXCR and keeps one entry per CDR3 protein. The sample shows more than 350,000 distinct CDR3 sequences, roughly 10% of them seen only once. This CDR3 comprises 13 residues. V was pared by 2 bases and J by 6 bases, with 13 bases between. CDR1 is DFQATT, CDR2 SNEGSKA, per germline (reference sequence). The V call is TRBV20-1, the J call TRBJ1-2, with D unclear. This sequence was found in a man younger than 35 who received the YFV17D yellow fever vaccine. Sequenced here: PBMCs, sampled on the day of the first yellow fever vaccination. The CDR3 nucleotides are TGCAGTGCTAGAAGTCTGGCCGTCGATGGCTACACCTTC. It yields the protein CSARSLAVDGYTF.